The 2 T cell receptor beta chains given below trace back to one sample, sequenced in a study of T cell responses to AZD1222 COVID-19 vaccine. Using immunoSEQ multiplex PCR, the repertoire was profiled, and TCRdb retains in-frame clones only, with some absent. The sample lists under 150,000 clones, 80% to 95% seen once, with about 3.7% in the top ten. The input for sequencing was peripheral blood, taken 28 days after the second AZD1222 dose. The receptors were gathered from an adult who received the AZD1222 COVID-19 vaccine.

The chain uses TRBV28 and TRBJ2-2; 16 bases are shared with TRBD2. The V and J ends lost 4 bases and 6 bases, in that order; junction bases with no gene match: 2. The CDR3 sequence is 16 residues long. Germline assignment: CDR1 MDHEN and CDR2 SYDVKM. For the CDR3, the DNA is TGTGCCAGCAGTTCCGGGACTAGCGGGAGGGCCGGGGAGCTGTTTTTT. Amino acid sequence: CASSSGTSGRAGELFF. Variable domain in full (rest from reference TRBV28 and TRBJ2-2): DVKVTQSSRYLVKRTGEKVFLECVQDMDHENMFWYRQDPGLGLRLIYFSYDVKMKEKGDIPEGYSVSREKKERFSLILESASTNQTSMYLCASSSGTSGRAGELFFGEGSRLTVL.

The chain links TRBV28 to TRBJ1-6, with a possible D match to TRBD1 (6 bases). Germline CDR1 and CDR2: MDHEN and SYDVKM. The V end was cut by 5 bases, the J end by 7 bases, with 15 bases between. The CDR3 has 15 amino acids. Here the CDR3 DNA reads TGTGCCAGCAGTGACTACAGGGTAAAGAATTCACCCCTCCACTTT. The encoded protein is CASSDYRVKNSPLHF.